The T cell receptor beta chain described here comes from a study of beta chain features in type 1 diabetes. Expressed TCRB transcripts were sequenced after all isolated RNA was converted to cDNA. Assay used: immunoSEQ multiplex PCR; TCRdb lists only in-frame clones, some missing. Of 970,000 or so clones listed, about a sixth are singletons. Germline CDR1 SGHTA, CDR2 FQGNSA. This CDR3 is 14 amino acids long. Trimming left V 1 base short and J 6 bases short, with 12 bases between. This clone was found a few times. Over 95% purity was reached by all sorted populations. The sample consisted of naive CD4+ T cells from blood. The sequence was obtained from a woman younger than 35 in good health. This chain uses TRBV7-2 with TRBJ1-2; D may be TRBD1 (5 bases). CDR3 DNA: TGTGCCAGCAGCTTAGTAAGGGGCGCGGATGGCTACACCTTC. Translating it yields CASSLVRGADGYTF.